This T cell receptor beta chain was found in a study of blood T cell repertoires in COVID-19. Overall study: Nucleic acid was either cDNA or gDNA, and it came from T cells, B-cell-depleted T cells, or PBMCs.

In the authors' methods: Counts of nucleated cells, estimated from reference gene primer amplification, were obtained. The data were produced by immunoSEQ multiplex PCR, yet TCRdb's version contains in-frame clones alone and is incomplete. V and J calls plus clone size are reproduced from that table; the DNA served to infer D and trimming. Seen here are about 120,000 clones, over 75% observed once, and the top ten hold roughly 11%. CDR1 is LNHDA and CDR2 is SQIVND in the germline V gene (reference sequence). The CDR3 spans 16 residues. V lost 1 base and J lost 2, with 9 bases in between. This clone came up once.

This TCR came from a man at least 80 years old with acute or convalescent COVID-19. The sequenced sample consisted of peripheral blood. V usage is TRBV19 and J usage is TRBJ1-6; D call uncertain. The chain's CDR3 is CASSIGPATYNSPLHF. Here the CDR3 DNA reads TGTGCCAGTAGTATAGGGCCAGCGACCTATAATTCACCCCTCCACTTT.